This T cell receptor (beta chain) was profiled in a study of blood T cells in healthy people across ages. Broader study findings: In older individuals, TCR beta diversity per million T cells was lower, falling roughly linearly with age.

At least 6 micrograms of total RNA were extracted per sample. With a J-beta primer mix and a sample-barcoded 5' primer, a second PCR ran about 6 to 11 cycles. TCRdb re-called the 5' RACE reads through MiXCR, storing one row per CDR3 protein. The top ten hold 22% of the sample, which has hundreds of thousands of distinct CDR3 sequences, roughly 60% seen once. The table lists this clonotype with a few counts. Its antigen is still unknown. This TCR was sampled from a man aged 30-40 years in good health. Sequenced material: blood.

The CDR3 DNA reads TGCAGTGCTAGAGACTTTCAGGGACTAGGGCACGACTTATACAATGAGCAGTTCTTC. Translated, it gives CSARDFQGLGHDLYNEQFF. The rearrangement joins TRBV20-1 to TRBJ2-1; TRBD2 matches 8 bases. Germline lookup yields CDR1 DFQATT and CDR2 SNEGSKA (reference sequence). This CDR3 spans 19 amino acids. V shed 0 bases and J 4 bases; nucleotides not matched to a gene: 17.